The 4 T cell receptor beta chains in this list originate from one sample, sequenced in a study of T cells in Graves' hyperthyroidism and ophthalmopathy. What was amplified from RNA transcripts were TCR beta CDR3 regions. The HTBI primer set served for first-round RT-PCR of the TCR CDR3. TCRdb redid the calling of the multiplex PCR reads with MiXCR, one entry per CDR3 protein. The sample carries 600,000 to 650,000 distinct CDR3 sequences, under 20% recorded once. The sequenced material came from blood. Every receptor here comes from a woman in her 30s with Graves' hyperthyroidism.

The rearrangement joins TRBV30 to TRBJ2-7; D might be TRBD1 (6 bases). With 3 bases removed from V and 2 bases from J, the gap between germline ends came to 14 bases. This CDR3 has 14 residues. The germline V gene encodes CDR1 GTSNPN and CDR2 SVGIG (reference sequence). The DNA for the CDR3 is TGTGCCTGGAGAATCGGACAGTTTCCCTACGAGCAGTACTTC. Amino acid sequence: CAWRIGQFPYEQYF.

This clonotype has only a few counts. The chain uses TRBV13 and TRBJ2-1; possibly TRBD2 for D (7 bases). The CDR3 spans 15 residues. Germline-derived CDR1 and CDR2 are PRHDT and FYEKMQ (reference sequence). V was shortened by 5 bases and J by 7 bases, with 18 bases between the two germline ends. CDR3 region: CASSTGTRGGNEQFF. For the CDR3, the DNA is TGTGCCAGCAGCACCGGGACAAGGGGGGGTAATGAGCAGTTCTTC.

The gene calls are TRBV3-1 and TRBJ2-2; 13 nucleotides agree with TRBD2. With 6 bases clipped from V and 8 bases from J, the junction kept 9 bases outside the gene matches. The CDR3 has 16 amino acids. Germline CDR1 LGHDT, CDR2 YNNKEL (reference sequence). CDR3 sequence (DNA): TGTGCCAGCAGACAAACTAGCGGGAGGGCCTTGGGGGAGCTGTTTTTT. Its translation is CASRQTSGRALGELFF.

The chain combines TRBV7-2 with TRBJ2-3; 9 bases fit TRBD2. Per the germline V gene, CDR1 is SGHTA and CDR2 is FQGNSA. J lost 5 bases, V lost 7 bases, and 13 bases had no gene match. The CDR3 is 16 amino acids. CDR3 protein: CASTMGREGRGDTQYF. CDR3 bases: TGTGCCAGCACTATGGGGCGGGAGGGCCGGGGAGATACGCAGTATTTT. Full variable domain (outside the CDR3, taken from reference TRBV7-2 and TRBJ2-3): GAGVSQSPSNKVTEKGKDVELRCDPISGHTALYWYRQSLGQGLEFLIYFQGNSAPDKSGLPSDRFSAERTGGSVSTLTIQRTQQEDSAVYLCASTMGREGRGDTQYFGPGTRLTVL.